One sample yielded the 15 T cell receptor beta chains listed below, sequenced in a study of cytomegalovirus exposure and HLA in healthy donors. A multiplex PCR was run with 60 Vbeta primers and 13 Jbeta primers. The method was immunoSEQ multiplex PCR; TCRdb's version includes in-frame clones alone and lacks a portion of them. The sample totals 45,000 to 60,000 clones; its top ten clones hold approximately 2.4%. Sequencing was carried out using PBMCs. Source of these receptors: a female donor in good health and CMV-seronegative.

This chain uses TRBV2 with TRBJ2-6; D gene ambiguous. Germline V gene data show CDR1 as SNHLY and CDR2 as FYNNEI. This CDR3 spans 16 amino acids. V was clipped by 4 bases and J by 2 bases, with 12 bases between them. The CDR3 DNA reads TGTGCCAGCAGTGTGGCCAGACGGGCTGGGGCCAACGTCCTGACTTTC. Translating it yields CASSVARRAGANVLTF.

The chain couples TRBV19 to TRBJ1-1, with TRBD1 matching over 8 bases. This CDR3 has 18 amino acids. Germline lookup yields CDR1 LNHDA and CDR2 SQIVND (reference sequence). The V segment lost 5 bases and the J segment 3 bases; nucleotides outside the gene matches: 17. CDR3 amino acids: CASSVQGASLGRDTEAFF. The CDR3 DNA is TGTGCCAGTAGTGTGCAGGGGGCGAGTCTCGGCCGGGACACTGAAGCTTTCTTT.

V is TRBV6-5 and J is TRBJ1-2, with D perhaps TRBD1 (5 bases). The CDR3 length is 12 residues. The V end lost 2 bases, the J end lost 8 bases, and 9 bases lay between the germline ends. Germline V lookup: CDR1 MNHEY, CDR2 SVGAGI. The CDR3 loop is CASSYRGGGYTF. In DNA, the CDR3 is TGTGCCAGCAGTTACAGGGGAGGCGGCTACACCTTC.

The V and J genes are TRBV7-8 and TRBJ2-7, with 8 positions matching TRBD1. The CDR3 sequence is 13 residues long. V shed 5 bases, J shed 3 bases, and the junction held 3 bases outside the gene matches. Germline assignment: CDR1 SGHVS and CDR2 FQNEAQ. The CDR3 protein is CASSPGQDYEQYF. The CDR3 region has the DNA TGTGCCAGCAGCCCGGGACAGGACTACGAGCAGTACTTC.

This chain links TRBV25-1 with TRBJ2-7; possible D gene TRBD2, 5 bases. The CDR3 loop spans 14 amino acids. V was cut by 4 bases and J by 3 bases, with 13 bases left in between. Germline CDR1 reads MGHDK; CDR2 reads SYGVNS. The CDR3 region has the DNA TGTGCCAGCAGTGGCGGGCTGACCCGCTACGAGCAGTACTTC. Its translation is CASSGGLTRYEQYF.

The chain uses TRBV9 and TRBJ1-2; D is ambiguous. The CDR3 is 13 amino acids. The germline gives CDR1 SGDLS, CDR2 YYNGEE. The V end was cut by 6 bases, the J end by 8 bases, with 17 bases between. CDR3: CASTRSEGLGYTF. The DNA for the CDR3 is TGTGCCAGCACCCGTAGCGAGGGTTTGGGCTACACCTTC.

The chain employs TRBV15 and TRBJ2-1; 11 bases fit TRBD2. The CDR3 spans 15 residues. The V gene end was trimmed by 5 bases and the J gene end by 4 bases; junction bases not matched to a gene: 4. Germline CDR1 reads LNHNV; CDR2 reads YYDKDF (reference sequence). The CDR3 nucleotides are TGTGCCACCAGCCCAGCTAGCGGGGGGTACAATGAGCAGTTCTTC. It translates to CATSPASGGYNEQFF.

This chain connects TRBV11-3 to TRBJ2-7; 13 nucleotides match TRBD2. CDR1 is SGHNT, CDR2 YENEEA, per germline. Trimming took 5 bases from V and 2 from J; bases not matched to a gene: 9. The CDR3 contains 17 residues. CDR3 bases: TGTGCCAGCAGCCCTACTGGGACTAGCGGGGCCGCCTACGAGCAGTACTTC. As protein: CASSPTGTSGAAYEQYF.

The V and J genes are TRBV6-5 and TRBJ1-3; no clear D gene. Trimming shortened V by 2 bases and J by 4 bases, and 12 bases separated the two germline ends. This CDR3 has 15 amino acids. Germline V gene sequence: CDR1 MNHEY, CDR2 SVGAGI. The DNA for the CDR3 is TGTGCCAGCAGTTACAACCGGGGATCAGGAAACACCATATATTTT. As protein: CASSYNRGSGNTIYF.

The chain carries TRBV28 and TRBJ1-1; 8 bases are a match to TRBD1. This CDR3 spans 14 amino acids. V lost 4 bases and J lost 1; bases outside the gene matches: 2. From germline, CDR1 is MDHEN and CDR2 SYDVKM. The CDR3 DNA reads TGTGCCAGCAGTTCACAGGGGGGGAACACTGAAGCTTTCTTT. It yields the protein CASSSQGGNTEAFF.

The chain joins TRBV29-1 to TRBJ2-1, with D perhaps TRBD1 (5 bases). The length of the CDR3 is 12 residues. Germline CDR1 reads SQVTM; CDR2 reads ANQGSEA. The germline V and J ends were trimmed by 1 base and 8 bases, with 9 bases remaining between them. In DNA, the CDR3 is TGCAGCGTTGAAGGGGAAGGGGATGAGCAGTTCTTC. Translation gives CSVEGEGDEQFF.

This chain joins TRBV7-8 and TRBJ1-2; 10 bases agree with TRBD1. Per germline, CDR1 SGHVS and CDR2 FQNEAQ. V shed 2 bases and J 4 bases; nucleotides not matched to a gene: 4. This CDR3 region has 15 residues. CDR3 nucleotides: TGTGCCAGCAGCTTACCCGGACAGGGGGGCTATGGCTACACCTTC. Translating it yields CASSLPGQGGYGYTF. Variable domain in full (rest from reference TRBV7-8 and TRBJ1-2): GAGVSQSPRYKVAKRGQDVALRCDPISGHVSLFWYQQALGQGPEFLTYFQNEAQLDKSGLPSDRFFAERPEGSVSTLKIQRTQQEDSAVYLCASSLPGQGGYGYTFGSGTRLTVV.

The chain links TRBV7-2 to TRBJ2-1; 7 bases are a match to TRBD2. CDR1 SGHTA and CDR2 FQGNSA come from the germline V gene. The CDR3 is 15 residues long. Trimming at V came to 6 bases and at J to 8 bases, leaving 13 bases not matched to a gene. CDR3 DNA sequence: TGTGCCAGCAGTCCCTCAGGGAGGGGAATCGATGAGCAGTTCTTC. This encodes CASSPSGRGIDEQFF.

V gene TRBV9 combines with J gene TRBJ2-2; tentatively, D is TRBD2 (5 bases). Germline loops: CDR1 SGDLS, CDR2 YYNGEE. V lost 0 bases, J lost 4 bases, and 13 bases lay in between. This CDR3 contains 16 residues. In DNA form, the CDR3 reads TGTGCCAGCAGCGTAGGAGGTAGCGTTCCCACCGGGGAGCTGTTTTTT. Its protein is CASSVGGSVPTGELFF. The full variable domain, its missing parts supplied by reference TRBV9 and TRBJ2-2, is DSGVTQTPKHLITATGQRVTLRCSPRSGDLSVYWYQQSLDQGLQFLIQYYNGEERAKGNILERFSAQQFPDLHSELNLSSLELGDSALYFCASSVGGSVPTGELFFGEGSRLTVL.

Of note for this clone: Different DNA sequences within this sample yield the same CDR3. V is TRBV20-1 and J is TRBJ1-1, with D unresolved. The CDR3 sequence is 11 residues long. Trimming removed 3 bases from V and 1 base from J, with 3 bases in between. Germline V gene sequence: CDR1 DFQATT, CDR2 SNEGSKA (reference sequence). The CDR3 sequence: CSASRNTEAFF. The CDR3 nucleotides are TGCAGTGCTAGCAGGAACACTGAAGCTTTCTTT.